This TCR beta chain was profiled in a study of ipilimumab plus nivolumab after autologous stem cell transplantation (dated by TCRdb to the early 2020s). Notes on the research overall: A median of roughly 5 ipilimumab doses and eight or nine nivolumab doses was received by trial patients. The DLBCL cohort included primary refractory and relapsed disease, with 18-month progression-free survival of about 86% and 27% respectively. Patients with high-risk diffuse large B cell lymphoma, mature T cell lymphoma, or multiple myeloma undergoing autologous transplant were enrolled in the trial. Around 35 patients made up the trial's intent-to-treat population.

Paper-wide results and their limitations: Per the authors, a biologic rationale for further study of the post-transplant checkpoint inhibition approach was offered by T cell receptor repertoire, regulatory T cell phenotype and gut microbiota profiles. The authors concluded that combined checkpoint inhibition appeared tolerable when used as consolidation after transplant.

The CDR3 measures 15 amino acids from cysteine to phenylalanine. Kept here is only the CDR3 DNA, which spans 45 bases and is read in frame from base 1. V and J are truncated by 3 bases and 2 bases respectively, leaving an intervening sequence of 12 bases. In the germline V gene, CDR1 corresponds to SGDLS and CDR2 to YYNGEE. Library generation was performed with the immunoSEQ multiplex PCR assay. As stored in TCRdb, this immuneACCESS dataset retains in-frame rearrangements with V and J assigned. A fraction of the clones does not appear; measured against another copy, unresolved V genes explain less than half of the discrepancy, and the remainder lacks a known reason. In all, the sample holds 15,000 or so clones, and approximately 81% of those were seen once. The top ten clones comprise approximately 22% of the sample. Starting 14 to 28 days after the autologous transplant, patients began checkpoint therapy, which included ipilimumab at 1 mg/kg intravenously on day 1 of selected weeks. Nivolumab was given at 3 mg/kg intravenously on day 1 of weeks 1, 4, 7, 10, and every two weeks through week 26. This was a Phase Ib clinical trial that tested ipilimumab plus nivolumab, given as combined checkpoint inhibition, for consolidation following autologous stem cell transplantation.

There are a few counts of this clone. Its antigen remains unidentified. There are no base qualities to consult, and no much larger clone falls within one base. The chain employs TRBV9 and TRBJ1-5; no D gene call is confident. The source is a male donor with diffuse large B-cell lymphoma. The input for sequencing was PBMCs, taken in a trial of ipilimumab plus nivolumab as post-transplant consolidation. At the DNA level, the sequence is TGTGCCAGCAGCGCCGGCGGGCGCGGCAATCAGCCCCAGCATTTT. Its protein product is CASSAGGRGNQPQHF. The full variable domain, with segments outside the CDR3 supplied by the reference TRBV9 and TRBJ1-5 proteins, appears as DSGVTQTPKHLITATGQRVTLRCSPRSGDLSVYWYQQSLDQGLQFLIQYYNGEERAKGNILERFSAQQFPDLHSELNLSSLELGDSALYFCASSAGGRGNQPQHFGDGTRLSIL.